This TCR beta chain was recorded in a study of cytomegalovirus exposure and HLA in healthy donors. Both 60 Vbeta primers and 13 Jbeta primers went into the PCR. The protocol was immunoSEQ multiplex PCR, while the TCRdb copy is restricted to in-frame clones and leaves out a portion. The sample includes over 95,000 clones, roughly 80% of them seen just once. V gave up 6 bases and J gave up 7 bases; unmatched junction bases: 7. The length of the CDR3 is 13 residues. Germline-derived CDR1 and CDR2 are SGHTA and FQGNSA. This chain connects TRBV7-2 to TRBJ2-7, with TRBD1 identical over 9 bases. The sequence came from a man aged 35 to 55 in good health and CMV-seronegative. Input material: PBMCs. The CDR3 sequence is CASRRDRVGEQYF. In nucleotides, the CDR3 is TGTGCCAGCAGAAGGGACAGGGTGGGGGAGCAGTACTTC.